The TCR beta chain described here comes from a study of blood T cell repertoires in COVID-19. As for the study in general: The study drew acute and convalescent COVID-19 samples from the United States, Italy and Spain.

This CDR3 is built from 15 residues. V was trimmed by 0 bases and J by 0 bases, leaving 10 bases between them. Germline V gene data show CDR1 as SGHKS and CDR2 as YYEKEE (reference sequence). This clone was detected only once. In the original workflow: By means of reference gene primer amplification, nucleated cell counts were estimated. Here immunoSEQ multiplex PCR was the method, and the copy in TCRdb shows in-frame clones only, minus some. V and J calls and clone size come straight from that table; D and trimming were deduced from the DNA. The sample shows about 68,000 clones, about nine tenths of them seen only once.

The TCR sequence derives from a young man with acute or convalescent COVID-19. The chain uses TRBV5-5 and TRBJ2-7, with D tentatively TRBD1 (6 bases). Sequencing input: peripheral blood. DNA of the CDR3: TGTGCCAGCAGCTTGGAGACAGGCCTCTCCTACGAGCAGTACTTC. Protein product: CASSLETGLSYEQYF.